Given below is one T cell receptor beta chain in context. The record originates from a study of blood T cell repertoires in COVID-19. Study at large: Sites across the United States, Italy and Spain contributed samples from acute and convalescent COVID-19.

Germline CDR1 reads MDHEN; CDR2 reads SYDVKM. There are 13 residues in the CDR3. The V gene lost 5 bases and the J gene lost 5 bases, with 7 bases spanning the gap. Original handling: Reference gene primers were amplified, and this amplification served to estimate nucleated cell counts. Data came from immunoSEQ multiplex PCR; TCRdb stores just in-frame clones and leaves some out. For V, J and clone size, that table is used; D and trimming come from the DNA. The profile shows under 200,000 clones, around 74% of them singletons. The TCR comes from a man in his 70s with acute or convalescent COVID-19. The source material was peripheral blood. The chain employs TRBV28 and TRBJ1-6; unclear D gene. Written as DNA, the CDR3 is TGTGCCAGCAGTCCCGCGGATAATTCACCCCTCCACTTT. Amino acids: CASSPADNSPLHF.